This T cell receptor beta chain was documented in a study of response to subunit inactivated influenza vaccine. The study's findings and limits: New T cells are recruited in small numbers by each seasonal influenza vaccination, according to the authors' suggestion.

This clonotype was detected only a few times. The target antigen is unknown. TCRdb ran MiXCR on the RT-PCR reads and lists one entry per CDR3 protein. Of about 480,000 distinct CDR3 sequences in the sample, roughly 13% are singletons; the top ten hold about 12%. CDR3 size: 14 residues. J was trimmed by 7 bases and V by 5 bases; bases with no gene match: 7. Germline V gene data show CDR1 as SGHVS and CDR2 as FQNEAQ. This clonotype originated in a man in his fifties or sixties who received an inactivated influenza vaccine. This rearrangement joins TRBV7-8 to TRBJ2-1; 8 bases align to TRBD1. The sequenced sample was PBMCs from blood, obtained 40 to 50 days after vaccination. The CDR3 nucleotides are TGTGCCAGCAGCCTAATTGACAGGGGTAATGAGCAGTTCTTC. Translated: CASSLIDRGNEQFF.